This T cell receptor beta chain was captured in a study of blood T cell repertoires in COVID-19. Study-level information: The cDNA or gDNA used as material had been derived from T cells, B-cell-depleted T cells, or PBMCs.

In the authors' methods: Using reference gene primer amplification, nucleated cell counts were estimated. Sequencing was performed with immunoSEQ multiplex PCR; in TCRdb, only in-frame clones are kept and a portion is missing. D and trimming come from the DNA, and the V and J calls and clone size come from that table. The table has 90,000 to 140,000 clones, about 86% seen once. This CDR3 region has 15 residues. Losses at the gene ends were 2 bases for V and 9 bases for J; bases not matched to a gene: 11. Germline V CDR1 and CDR2: GTSNPN, SVGIG (reference sequence). The V and J genes are TRBV30 and TRBJ2-4, with TRBD2 identical over 9 bases. The sequence was obtained from a man older than 75 with acute or convalescent COVID-19. The sequenced material came from peripheral blood. The CDR3 nucleotides read TGTGCCTGGAGTAAGTTAGCGGGAGCTCGGGGCATTCAGTACTTC. Translated: CAWSKLAGARGIQYF.